The 11 T cell receptor beta chains given below trace back to one sample, sequenced in a study of blood T cell repertoires in COVID-19. The assay was immunoSEQ multiplex PCR, and TCRdb's table has in-frame clones only and misses some. This sample has 250,000 or so clones, with around 88% found just once. Sequences were obtained from PBMCs or T cells enriched from blood (not recorded which). The receptors here all came from a woman aged 40 to 50 with acute COVID-19.

This chain joins TRBV6-5 and TRBJ2-1; tentative D call: TRBD1 (6 bases). In germline, CDR1 is MNHEY, CDR2 SVGAGI. This CDR3 has 13 residues. V was cut by 7 bases and J by 6 bases, with 13 bases left in between. The CDR3 sequence is CASTRQVGNEQFF. Written as DNA, the CDR3 is TGTGCCAGCACGAGACAGGTGGGCAATGAGCAGTTCTTC.

This rearrangement joins TRBV27 to TRBJ2-2; 9 bases agree with TRBD2. With V trimmed by 1 base and J by 6 bases, 9 bases remained unmatched. Germline V CDR1 and CDR2: MNHEY, SMNVEV (reference sequence). CDR3 size: 17 residues. The CDR3 loop is CASSLFSSGKRPGELFF. In DNA, the CDR3 is TGTGCCAGCAGTTTATTCTCTAGCGGGAAACGACCCGGGGAGCTGTTTTTT.

The CDR3 nucleotides are TGTGCCAGTAGTAAACAGGGTTTACACACTGAAGCTTTCTTT. Protein product: CASSKQGLHTEAFF. V gene TRBV19 combines with J gene TRBJ1-1; the D gene is possibly TRBD1 (6 bases). Germline lookup yields CDR1 LNHDA and CDR2 SQIVND (reference sequence). The CDR3 has 14 residues. Trimming stripped 4 bases from V and 3 bases from J, with 12 bases between.

This chain uses TRBV4-3 with TRBJ1-1; 7 nucleotides align to TRBD1. The CDR3 is made up of 15 amino acids. Germline V gives CDR1 LGHNA, CDR2 YSLEER. Trimming removed 0 bases from V and 6 bases from J; junction bases left unmatched: 7. The CDR3 nucleotides read TGCGCCAGCAGCCAAGACAGGGGGTCCGACGCTGAAGCTTTCTTT. The encoded protein is CASSQDRGSDAEAFF.

This clone was picked up one time. The chain uses TRBV27 and TRBJ2-1; 12 nucleotides line up with TRBD2. Germline CDR1 reads MNHEY; CDR2 reads SMNVEV (reference sequence). With V trimmed by 6 bases and J by 10 bases, 16 bases remained unmatched. CDR3 length equals 17 residues. The CDR3 loop is CASRRSPPGLAGGEQFF. Written as DNA, the CDR3 is TGTGCCAGCAGACGTTCTCCGCCGGGACTAGCGGGCGGGGAGCAGTTCTTC.

This chain connects TRBV11-2 to TRBJ2-3, with TRBD1 matching 8 bases. The CDR3 is made up of 14 amino acids. CDR1 and CDR2 from the germline V gene are SGHAT and FQNNGV. The junction had 9 bases not matched to a gene; V was cut back by 5 bases and J by 8 bases. CDR3 amino acids: CASSPGTGGFTQYF. Written as DNA, the CDR3 is TGTGCCAGCAGCCCGGGGACAGGTGGATTTACGCAGTATTTT. The whole variable domain, filled in from reference TRBV11-2 and TRBJ2-3, reads EAGVAQSPRYKIIEKRQSVAFWCNPISGHATLYWYQQILGQGPKLLIQFQNNGVVDDSQLPKDRFSAERLKGVDSTLKIQPAKLEDSAVYLCASSPGTGGFTQYFGPGTRLTVL.

The rearrangement links TRBV7-8 to TRBJ1-1, with TRBD1 matching over 7 bases. Germline CDR1 and CDR2: SGHVS and FQNEAQ. V trimming: 5 bases; J trimming: 4 bases; junction bases outside the gene matches: 7. The CDR3 is 14 residues long. In DNA form, the CDR3 reads TGTGCCAGCAGCCTCGGCCCAGGGGGCACTGAAGCTTTCTTT. Its translation: CASSLGPGGTEAFF.

The rearrangement links TRBV5-1 to TRBJ2-7; TRBD2 matches at 11 bases. The CDR3 contains 13 residues. Germline values: CDR1 SGHRS, CDR2 YFSETQ. Unmatched junction bases numbered 6, after V lost 7 bases and J lost 6 bases. CDR3 region: CASGPGTSGEQYF. The CDR3 DNA reads TGCGCCAGCGGACCCGGGACTAGCGGCGAGCAGTACTTC.

The V call is TRBV23-1, the J call TRBJ2-1; D might be TRBD2 (6 bases). TRBV23-1 is known as an ORF, though its function is uncertain. Trimming removed 8 bases from V and 6 bases from J, with 17 bases in between. The length of the CDR3 is 14 residues. CDR3 sequence reads: CASPPSEEGNEQFF. Written as DNA, the CDR3 is TGCGCCAGCCCACCCTCCGAGGAGGGCAATGAGCAGTTCTTC.

This chain uses TRBV9 with TRBJ2-2, with 9 bases aligning to TRBD2. CDR3 length: 16 residues. CDR1 is SGDLS and CDR2 is YYNGEE in the germline V gene. The V segment lost 0 bases and the J segment 4 bases; nucleotides outside the gene matches: 4. The CDR3 protein is CASSVATSGFTGELFF. Here the CDR3 DNA reads TGTGCCAGCAGCGTAGCAACTAGCGGGTTCACCGGGGAGCTGTTTTTT.

The V and J genes are TRBV3-1 (or the pseudogene TRBV3-2) and TRBJ2-2, with TRBD2 identical over 13 bases. V dropped 5 bases and J dropped 0; count of bases not matched to a gene: 3. Per germline, CDR1 LGHDT and CDR2 YNNKEL (reference sequence). The CDR3 extends over 17 amino acids. CDR3 in amino acids: CASSMGLAGTNTGELFF. As DNA, the CDR3 is TGTGCCAGCAGCATGGGACTAGCGGGGACGAACACCGGGGAGCTGTTTTTT.